The subject of this entry is one T cell receptor (beta chain). The antigen remains unidentified. This specimen belongs to a study of beta chain features in type 1 diabetes. Overall study results and limits: Whatever favoring of shorter templates PCR might show would apply equally to patients and controls. Patients' naive, central memory and Treg TCRB repertoires seemed closer to one another than those of healthy donors. All four CD4+ subsets from Type 1 diabetes patients carried moderately but significantly shorter TCRB CDR3s.

CDR1 is SGHNT, CDR2 YENEEA, per germline. The CDR3 has 17 residues. With 5 bases clipped from V and 1 base from J, the junction kept 13 bases outside the gene matches. What was sequenced were expressed TCRB transcripts, since all of the isolated RNA had been reverse transcribed. Assay: immunoSEQ multiplex PCR; the TCRdb copy retains only in-frame clones and omits some. The sample shows some 350,000 clones, roughly 12% of them seen only once. The clonotype comes from a woman between 18 and 29 years old with type 1 diabetes. The sample consisted of naive CD4+ T cells from blood. The chain is built from TRBV11-3 and TRBJ1-1; 7 bases line up with TRBD1. CDR3: CASSQGDRTLPNTEAFF. In nucleotides, the CDR3 is TGTGCCAGCAGCCAGGGGGATCGGACACTACCGAACACTGAAGCTTTCTTT.